A selection of T cell receptor beta chains follows, all from one sample in a study of blood T cell repertoires in COVID-19. The assay was immunoSEQ multiplex PCR, and TCRdb's table has in-frame clones only and misses some. The sample contains nearly 250,000 clones, about 82% of which appear only once. Source material: PBMCs or T cells enriched from blood (not recorded which). These receptors were obtained from a woman aged 45-65 years who had recovered from COVID-19. The CDR3 runs from the conserved cysteine through the conserved F or W. The D gene is left open where the match is weak. Clone size is given for some rows only: seen once, a few or many times, or a class if the clone is expanded.

V	J	D	size	DNA	CDR3
TRBV4-1	TRBJ2-7	.	once	TGCGCCAGCAGCCAGCAACCGACACGGCAGGCCGCCGAGCAGTACTTC	CASSQQPTRQAAEQYF
TRBV28	TRBJ1-1	.	.	TGTGCCAGCGCCGAGACAGCCCTGAACACTGAAGCTTTCTTT	CASAETALNTEAFF
TRBV7-2	TRBJ2-1	TRBD2	.	TGTGCCAGCAGTTTCTCTCTAGCGGGAGTCTACAATGAGCAGTTCTTC	CASSFSLAGVYNEQFF
TRBV29-1	TRBJ2-7	.	.	TGCAGCGTTGCCTGGGGGACAAACGAGCAGTACTTC	CSVAWGTNEQYF
TRBV5-1	TRBJ2-7	.	.	TGCGCCAGCAGCTTGAATCTAGCGAGCTCCTACGAGCAGTACTTC	CASSLNLASSYEQYF
TRBV5-4	TRBJ1-6	TRBD1	.	TGTGCCAGCAGCCCCGGGACAGGGAACAATTCACCCCTCCACTTT	CASSPGTGNNSPLHF
TRBV20-1	TRBJ1-5	.	once	TGCAGTGCTAGTGAGACGGGAACATCGAATCAGCCCCAGCATTTT	CSASETGTSNQPQHF
TRBV7-8	TRBJ2-7	.	.	TGTGCCAGCAGCTTTGTCAGGTTCTTTTCCTACGAGCAGTACTTC	CASSFVRFFSYEQYF
TRBV5-1	TRBJ1-1	TRBD1	.	TGCGCCAGCAGCTCGGTTGGGCAGGGGGCGAGGGCTTTCTTT	CASSSVGQGARAFF
TRBV30	TRBJ2-1	TRBD2	.	TGTGCCTGGAGACTAGCGGGAGGGCCGGTCGAGCAGTTCTTC	CAWRLAGGPVEQFF
TRBV5-4	TRBJ1-3	.	.	TGTGCCAGCAGCTTCAGGTCTGGAAACACCATATATTTT	CASSFRSGNTIYF